The present TCR beta chain was sequenced within a study of blood T cell repertoires in COVID-19. Study at large: The samples span acute and convalescent COVID-19 from the United States, Italy and Spain. Sources were T cells, B-cell-depleted T cells, or PBMCs; the material itself was cDNA or gDNA.

This clone was seen many times. Assay used: immunoSEQ multiplex PCR; TCRdb lists only in-frame clones, some missing. In the table there are approximately 150,000 clones, just over 85% of which are singletons. The specimen sequenced was peripheral blood. This TCR was sampled from a man aged 70 or older with acute or convalescent COVID-19.

The CDR3 here is CASRLPGSNTGELFF. DNA of the CDR3: TGTGCAAGTCGCTTACCAGGATCGAACACCGGGGAGCTGTTTTTT. J is TRBJ2-2 and V is TRBV12-2; the table's D call of TRBD1 was not tested on the DNA. TRBV12-2 counts as a pseudogene. This CDR3 is built from 15 residues.